The clone carrying this TCR beta chain occurred many times. Its target is not known. This record belongs to a study of T-cell reconstitution after alpha-beta-depleted transplantation in children. Findings and caveats of the study: By one year post-transplant, T-cell counts and diversity largely arose from T cells that were newly produced.

The CDR3 is made up of 13 amino acids. CDR1 is LGHNA and CDR2 is YSLEER in the germline V gene. V lost 0 bases and J lost 6, with 7 bases in between. The TCRbeta library was prepared with unique molecular identifiers. MiXCR, run by TCRdb on the PCR reads, gives a single entry per CDR3 protein. There are some 600,000 distinct CDR3 sequences in the sample; roughly 13% occur only once, and over 2% lies in the top ten. The source is a male patient between 5 and 17 years old who had a stem cell transplant for acute myeloid leukemia, so the T cells may come from the graft donor. This material consisted of PBMCs, mostly from graft donor cells, taken 360 days after TCRalphabeta/CD19-depleted stem cell transplant. The V and J genes are TRBV4-3 and TRBJ2-3; D possibly corresponds to TRBD2 (5 bases). CDR3 sequence: CASSQDGKDTQYF. The CDR3 DNA is TGCGCCAGCAGCCAAGACGGGAAGGATACGCAGTATTTT.